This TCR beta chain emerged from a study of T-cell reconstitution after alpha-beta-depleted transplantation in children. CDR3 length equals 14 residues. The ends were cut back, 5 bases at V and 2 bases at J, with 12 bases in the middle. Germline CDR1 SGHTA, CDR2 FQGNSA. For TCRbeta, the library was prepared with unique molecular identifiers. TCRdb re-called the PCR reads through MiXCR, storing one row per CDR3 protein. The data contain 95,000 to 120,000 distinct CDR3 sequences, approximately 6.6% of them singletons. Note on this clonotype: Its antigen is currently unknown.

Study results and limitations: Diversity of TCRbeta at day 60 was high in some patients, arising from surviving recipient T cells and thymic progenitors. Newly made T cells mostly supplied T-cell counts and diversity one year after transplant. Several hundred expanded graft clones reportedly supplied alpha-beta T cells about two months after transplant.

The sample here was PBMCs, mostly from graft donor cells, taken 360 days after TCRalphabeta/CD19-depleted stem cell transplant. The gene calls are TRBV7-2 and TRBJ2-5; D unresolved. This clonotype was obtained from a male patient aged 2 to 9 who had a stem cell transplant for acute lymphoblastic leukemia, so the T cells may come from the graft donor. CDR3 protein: CASSPLGLQETQYF. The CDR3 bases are TGTGCCAGCAGCCCCCTGGGCCTACAAGAGACCCAGTACTTC.